This T cell receptor (beta chain) was observed in a study of blood T cells in healthy people across ages. Study-wide results and limits: Diversity of TCR beta per million T cells declined in a roughly linear way with age.

Per the germline V gene, CDR1 is ENHRY and CDR2 is SYGVKD. V was shortened by 3 bases and J by 5 bases, with 13 bases between the two germline ends. The CDR3 length is 14 residues. Primed by a sample-barcoded 5' primer and a J-beta primer mix, a second PCR proceeded for about 6 to 11 cycles. The authors tagged each cDNA molecule using a template-switch adaptor with 12 random nucleotides. TCRdb called the 5' RACE reads again in MiXCR, with one record for every CDR3 protein. The sample records about 640,000 distinct CDR3 sequences, 45% to 65% being singletons. Roughly 9 milliliters of peripheral blood were drawn from each donor. In regard to this clonotype: The antigen is undetermined.

The chain recombines TRBV10-3 with TRBJ2-5, with D hard to call. This TCR derives from a man in his sixties in good health. Sample: blood. Here the CDR3 DNA reads TGTGCCATCAGTGATTGGGGATCGCTGGAGACCCAGTACTTC. Amino acids: CAISDWGSLETQYF.